This TCR beta chain was recorded in a study of shared clonotypes between healthy human individuals. Libraries were prepared by immunoSEQ multiplex PCR; TCRdb keeps only in-frame clonotypes and omits some of them. The sample holds about 500,000 clones, roughly 80% seen once. Worth noting for this clone: Its antigen is unknown.

Whole-study findings and limits: Few donors limited the genetic and exposure-history diversity represented.

Germline V lookup: CDR1 MNHEY, CDR2 SMNVEV (reference sequence). V lost 8 bases to trimming and J lost 6 bases, with 11 bases between them. The CDR3 is 12 amino acids. This chain uses TRBV27 with TRBJ2-1; no clear D. The source is a woman aged 40 to 50 in good health. Some clones in this sample may be carry-over from other donors' samples. The sequenced sample was PBMCs. This chain's CDR3 is CASGFKPNEQFF. Here the CDR3 DNA reads TGTGCCAGCGGATTTAAACCCAATGAGCAGTTCTTC.